This T cell receptor (beta chain) came from a study of neurological immune-mediated disorders. This clonotype has only a few counts. The germline gene is not matched at one end of the junction; a read error may be the cause. MiXCR, applied by TCRdb to the 5' RACE reads, yields one record per CDR3 protein. This table has approximately 66,000 distinct CDR3 sequences, about 4.9% appearing once. Per the germline V gene, CDR1 is MDHEN and CDR2 is SYDVKM. This CDR3 is built from 14 residues. The receptor was isolated from a man aged 25 to 45 with multiple sclerosis. Source material: PBMCs. The gene calls are TRBV28 and TRBJ1-6, with 7 nucleotides matching TRBD1. Written as DNA, the CDR3 is TGTGCCAGCAGTTTTATGACAGGGAGTTCACCCCTCAACTTT. Protein: CASSFMTGSSPLNF. Full variable domain (missing parts from reference TRBV28 and TRBJ1-6): DVKVTQSSRYLVKRTGEKVFLECVQDMDHENMFWYRQDPGLGLRLIYFSYDVKMKEKGDIPEGYSVSREKKERFSLILESASTNQTSMYLCASSFMTGSSPLNFGNGTRLTVT.